The next 27 T cell receptor beta chains were all read from a single sample in a study of blood T cell repertoires in COVID-19. The assay was immunoSEQ multiplex PCR, and TCRdb's table has in-frame clones only and misses some. The table has some 190,000 clones, 70% to 90% seen once. Input material: peripheral blood. These receptor sequences come from a man aged 55 to 70 with acute or convalescent COVID-19.

The CDR3, as DNA: TGCGCCAGCAGCTTGGGACTAGCGGTCGGCACCGGGGAGCTGTTTTTT. Encoded protein: CASSLGLAVGTGELFF. The chain recombines TRBV5-1 with TRBJ2-2; 9 bases map to TRBD2. The germline CDR1 and CDR2 sequences are SGHRS and YFSETQ. This CDR3 has 16 residues. V trimming: 0 bases; J trimming: 4 bases; junction bases outside the gene matches: 4.

The V and J genes are TRBV28 and TRBJ1-4; possibly TRBD1 for D (6 bases). The germline CDR1 and CDR2 sequences are MDHEN and SYDVKM. This CDR3 is 18 amino acids long. The germline V and J ends were trimmed by 9 bases and 0 bases, with 23 bases remaining between them. The CDR3: CARVEKGQPKATNEKLFF. The CDR3 DNA follows: TGTGCCAGGGTCGAAAAAGGACAGCCCAAGGCAACTAATGAAAAACTGTTTTTT.

The genes are TRBV5-8 and TRBJ1-1, with a weak D call TRBD1 (6 bases). Trimming shortened V by 0 bases and J by 7 bases, and 10 bases separated the two germline ends. The CDR3 loop spans 13 amino acids. Germline V lookup: CDR1 SGHTS, CDR2 YDEGEE. The CDR3 sequence is CASSLVRGNEAFF. Written as DNA, the CDR3 is TGTGCCAGCAGCTTGGTTAGGGGGAATGAAGCTTTCTTT.

The chain recombines TRBV29-1 with TRBJ2-5; D is possibly TRBD2 (5 bases). In germline, CDR1 is SQVTM, CDR2 ANQGSEA. This CDR3 is 13 amino acids long. V was clipped by 7 bases and J by 5 bases, with 17 bases between them. CDR3 protein: CSATAAVRETQYF. In DNA form, the CDR3 reads TGCAGCGCCACCGCAGCGGTGAGGGAGACCCAGTACTTC.

This clone was detected once. The CDR3 here is CASSLNRGKIHEQYF. The CDR3 DNA is TGTGCCAGCAGCTTAAACAGGGGGAAAATCCACGAGCAGTACTTC. The gene calls are TRBV7-3 and TRBJ2-7; 8 nucleotides line up with TRBD1. The CDR3 is 15 amino acids. Germline V gives CDR1 SGHTA, CDR2 FQGTGA. V dropped 1 base and J dropped 5; count of bases not matched to a gene: 7.

The chain has TRBV29-1 and TRBJ2-6, with TRBD2 matching 12 bases. The ends lost 0 bases at V and 3 bases at J; junction bases unmatched: 21. Germline V gives CDR1 SQVTM, CDR2 ANQGSEA. The CDR3 contains 23 residues. CDR3 coding DNA: TGCAGCGTTGAAGACCAACCGCCAAATCCTCTAGCGGGAGGGGGAAATGGGGCCAACGTCCTGACTTTC. This gives the protein CSVEDQPPNPLAGGGNGANVLTF.

This clone turned up a few times. The genes are TRBV2 and TRBJ1-2; 7 bases are shared with TRBD1. The length of the CDR3 is 12 residues. From germline, CDR1 is SNHLY and CDR2 FYNNEI. The trim removed 7 bases at V and 8 bases at J, leaving 7 bases unmatched. The CDR3 loop is CASTANRGGYTF. The CDR3 coding sequence is TGTGCCAGCACCGCTAACAGGGGCGGCTACACCTTC. Full variable domain (outside the CDR3, taken from reference TRBV2 and TRBJ1-2): EPEVTQTPSHQVTQMGQEVILRCVPISNHLYFYWYRQILGQKVEFLVSFYNNEISEKSEIFDDQFSVERPDGSNFTLKIRSTKLEDSAMYFCASTANRGGYTFGSGTRLTVV.

DNA of the CDR3: TGTGCCAGCAGCCAGACTAGCGGGGGTTCCTACGAGCAGTACTTC. It encodes CASSQTSGGSYEQYF. The chain couples TRBV11-2 to TRBJ2-7; 12 nucleotides line up with TRBD2. The CDR3 sequence is 15 residues long. Trimming at V came to 5 bases and at J to 1 base, leaving 3 bases not matched to a gene. From germline, CDR1 is SGHAT and CDR2 FQNNGV.

The sample holds one count of this clone. This rearrangement joins TRBV28 to TRBJ2-1; 7 bases are shared with TRBD2. CDR3 length equals 16 residues. Germline V lookup: CDR1 MDHEN, CDR2 SYDVKM. The junction had 6 bases not matched to a gene; V was cut back by 4 bases and J by 0 bases. CDR3: CASSSAASGSYNEQFF. DNA for the CDR3: TGTGCCAGCAGTTCCGCGGCTAGCGGCTCCTACAATGAGCAGTTCTTC.

CDR3 amino acids: CASSQDYRGTQYF. CDR3 sequence (DNA): TGTGCCAGCAGCCAGGACTATCGTGGGACCCAGTACTTC. V gene TRBV7-9 combines with J gene TRBJ2-5, with D perhaps matching TRBD2 (6 bases). The CDR3 is made up of 13 amino acids. Trimming pared 5 bases from V and 7 bases from J, leaving 14 bases between. The germline V gene has CDR1 SEHNR and CDR2 FQNEAQ (reference sequence).

About this clone itself: At one end, the junction sequence differs from germline, possibly due to a read error. The chain combines TRBV5-5 with TRBJ2-1; 7 bases line up with TRBD2. The CDR3 contains 16 residues. In germline, CDR1 is SGHKS, CDR2 YYEKEE (reference sequence). The CDR3 protein is CASSSEPSGLGNKQFF. CDR3 sequence (DNA): TGTGCCAGCAGCTCTGAACCTAGCGGATTGGGCAATAAGCAGTTCTTC.

This clone was seen more than once but under ten times. The rearrangement joins TRBV30 to TRBJ2-1; perhaps TRBD1 as D (5 bases). CDR1 is GTSNPN, CDR2 SVGIG, per germline (reference sequence). Trimming took 4 bases from V and 3 from J, leaving 16 bases between them. CDR3 length equals 15 residues. The CDR3 reads CAWTATAYHYNEQFF. Written as DNA, the CDR3 is TGTGCCTGGACCGCGACAGCCTACCACTACAATGAGCAGTTCTTC.

The rearrangement joins TRBV2 to TRBJ1-5; a possible D gene is TRBD1 (5 bases). CDR3 size: 13 residues. Trimming cost V 10 bases and J 3 bases, with 13 bases left between them. Per the germline V gene, CDR1 is SNHLY and CDR2 is FYNNEI. CDR3 protein: CATGGGNNQPQHF. The CDR3 DNA follows: TGTGCCACCGGGGGAGGGAACAATCAGCCCCAGCATTTT.

This chain uses TRBV28 with TRBJ1-2, with D possibly being TRBD1 (6 bases). Trimming took 1 base from V and 8 from J, leaving 14 bases between them. Germline lookup yields CDR1 MDHEN and CDR2 SYDVKM. CDR3 length: 14 residues. CDR3 bases: TGTGCCAGCAGTTTATTCATTGGGGGCGGAGGCTACACCTTC. Its translation: CASSLFIGGGGYTF.

The chain is built from TRBV6-1 and TRBJ2-6; the match to TRBD1 covers 9 bases. The V gene's germline CDR1 is MNHNS and CDR2 SASEGT. V gave up 1 base and J gave up 2 bases; unmatched junction bases: 3. The CDR3 loop spans 17 amino acids. The CDR3 DNA sequence: TGTGCCAGCAGTGAAGTTACAGGGGGCGCTGGGGCCAACGTCCTGACTTTC. Translating gives CASSEVTGGAGANVLTF.

The chain joins TRBV10-3 to TRBJ2-7, with 7 bases identical to TRBD2. V dropped 0 bases and J dropped 7; count of bases not matched to a gene: 9. This CDR3 contains 15 residues. The germline gives CDR1 ENHRY, CDR2 SYGVKD. The chain's CDR3 is CAISESTGGSGEQYF. The CDR3 DNA is TGTGCCATCAGTGAGTCGACGGGAGGCTCGGGGGAGCAGTACTTC.

The chain uses TRBV6-5 and TRBJ1-5; 7 bases map to TRBD1. The CDR3 runs to 15 residues. Germline V gives CDR1 MNHEY, CDR2 SVGAGI. Trimming removed 5 bases from V and 6 bases from J; junction bases left unmatched: 10. The CDR3, as DNA: TGTGCCAGCAGTCTTGGACAGGTTAAGGGTCAGCCCCAGCATTTT. Residues: CASSLGQVKGQPQHF.

The chain links TRBV10-3 to TRBJ2-3; D unresolved. The CDR3 extends over 14 amino acids. Per the germline V gene, CDR1 is ENHRY and CDR2 is SYGVKD. Trimming took 10 bases from V and 7 from J, leaving 21 bases between them. The CDR3 sequence is CATRNSGDKNTQYF. Here the CDR3 DNA reads TGTGCCACTCGGAACTCCGGAGATAAAAATACGCAGTATTTT.

V is TRBV5-5 and J is TRBJ2-7; TRBD2 matches 12 bases. CDR1 is SGHKS, CDR2 YYEKEE, per germline (reference sequence). The V gene end was trimmed by 4 bases and the J gene end by 2 bases; junction bases not matched to a gene: 1. The CDR3 extends over 14 amino acids. CDR3 in DNA: TGTGCCAGCAGCCGGACTAGCGGGACCTACGAGCAGTACTTC. Translating gives CASSRTSGTYEQYF.

This rearrangement joins TRBV5-1 to TRBJ2-7; D possibly corresponds to TRBD2 (6 bases). The germline V gene has CDR1 SGHRS and CDR2 YFSETQ. Trimming left V 4 bases short and J 2 bases short, with 13 bases between. The CDR3 totals 14 residues. The CDR3 sequence is CASSPRDLAYEQYF. The CDR3 bases are TGCGCCAGCAGCCCACGGGACTTGGCCTACGAGCAGTACTTC. The variable domain in full, completed from reference TRBV5-1 and TRBJ2-7, reads KAGVTQTPRYLIKTRGQQVTLSCSPISGHRSVSWYQQTPGQGLQFLFEYFSETQRNKGNFPGRFSGRQFSNSRSEMNVSTLELGDSALYLCASSPRDLAYEQYFGPGTRLTVT.

This rearrangement joins TRBV5-6 to TRBJ2-7; 11 bases agree with TRBD2. J was trimmed by 4 bases and V by 4 bases; bases with no gene match: 7. Germline CDR1 reads SGHDT; CDR2 reads YYEEEE. The CDR3 is 15 amino acids. CDR3 nucleotide sequence: TGTGCCAGCAGCACAAGACTAGCGGGGACATACGAGCAGTACTTC. Its protein is CASSTRLAGTYEQYF.

V usage is TRBV9 and J usage is TRBJ2-6, with D perhaps TRBD1 (5 bases). Between the trimmed V and J ends, which lost 3 bases and 0 bases, there was a span of 10 bases. CDR3 length: 16 residues. Germline-derived CDR1 and CDR2 are SGDLS and YYNGEE. This chain's CDR3 is CASSALTVSGANVLTF. In DNA form, the CDR3 reads TGTGCCAGCAGCGCCTTGACAGTCTCTGGGGCCAACGTCCTGACTTTC.

The chain couples TRBV19 to TRBJ2-5, with TRBD1 as a possible D gene (5 bases). This CDR3 spans 14 amino acids. V lost 5 bases to trimming and J lost 2 bases, with 12 bases between them. Germline V gene sequence: CDR1 LNHDA, CDR2 SQIVND (reference sequence). The CDR3 region is CASSLNRFQETQYF. Here the CDR3 DNA reads TGTGCCAGTAGTCTTAACAGGTTTCAAGAGACCCAGTACTTC.

This rearrangement joins TRBV5-6 to TRBJ2-3, with D tentatively TRBD2 (6 bases). The CDR3 is 15 amino acids. Germline V gene data show CDR1 as SGHDT and CDR2 as YYEEEE. Trimming took off 0 bases at V and 1 base at J, with 9 bases between the two ends. CDR3: CASSLAGGGTDTQYF. The CDR3 region has the DNA TGTGCCAGCAGCTTGGCCGGAGGGGGCACAGATACGCAGTATTTT.

The chain couples TRBV5-1 to TRBJ1-3, with D maybe TRBD1 (5 bases). This CDR3 has 15 amino acids. Trimming left V 4 bases short and J 2 bases short, with 13 bases between. Germline V gives CDR1 SGHRS, CDR2 YFSETQ. CDR3 region: CASSGSGGAGNTIYF. In nucleotides, the CDR3 is TGCGCCAGCAGCGGATCCGGGGGGGCTGGAAACACCATATATTTT.

V gene TRBV29-1 combines with J gene TRBJ1-1; 7 bases map to TRBD1. CDR1 SQVTM and CDR2 ANQGSEA come from the germline V gene. This CDR3 region has 14 residues. V dropped 5 bases and J dropped 1; count of bases not matched to a gene: 7. Here the CDR3 reads CSVSRGYGNTEAFF. DNA for the CDR3: TGCAGCGTTTCCAGGGGGTATGGGAACACTGAAGCTTTCTTT.

The chain carries TRBV20-1 and TRBJ2-2; D is possibly TRBD2 (5 bases). Germline V gene data show CDR1 as DFQATT and CDR2 as SNEGSKA (reference sequence). The CDR3 is 11 residues long. The V end was cut by 6 bases, the J end by 6 bases, with 8 bases between. The CDR3 DNA sequence: TGCAGTGCAACTAGAGCCGGGGAGCTGTTTTTT. Translated: CSATRAGELFF.